The entry below describes one T cell receptor (beta chain). This sample was taken from a study of blood T cell repertoires in COVID-19. Study-wide context: Acute and convalescent COVID-19 specimens originated in the United States, Italy and Spain. Sample material is recorded as cDNA or gDNA derived from T cells, B-cell-depleted T cells, or PBMCs.

The CDR3 is 14 amino acids. Germline V gene lookup returns CDR1 MDHEN and CDR2 SYDVKM. Trimming cost V 5 bases and J 6 bases, with 16 bases left between them. Per the study methods: Estimation of nucleated cell counts relied on the amplification of reference gene primers. TCRdb keeps only in-frame clones here, not all; method: immunoSEQ multiplex PCR. V and J calls and clone size are as listed in that table; D and trimming were resolved from the DNA. This table has 95,000 to 100,000 clones, 85% to 95% appearing once. Sequenced sample: peripheral blood. The receptor's source is a man in his fifties or sixties with active COVID-19. The chain recombines TRBV28 with TRBJ1-2, with D perhaps matching TRBD1 (6 bases). The CDR3 sequence is CASSPLSQGHGYTF. Here the CDR3 DNA reads TGTGCCAGCAGTCCTTTATCACAGGGTCATGGCTACACCTTC.